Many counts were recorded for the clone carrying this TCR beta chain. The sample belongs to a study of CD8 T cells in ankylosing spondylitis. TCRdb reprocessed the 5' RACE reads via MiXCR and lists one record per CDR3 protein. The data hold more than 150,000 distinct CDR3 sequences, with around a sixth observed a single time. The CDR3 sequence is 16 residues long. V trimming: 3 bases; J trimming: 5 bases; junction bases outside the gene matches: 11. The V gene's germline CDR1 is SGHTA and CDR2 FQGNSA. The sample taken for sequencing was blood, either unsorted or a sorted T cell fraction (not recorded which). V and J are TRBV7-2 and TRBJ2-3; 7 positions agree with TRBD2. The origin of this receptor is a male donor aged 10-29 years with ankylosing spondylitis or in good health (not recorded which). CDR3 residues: CASSFGGSLYVDTQYF. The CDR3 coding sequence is TGTGCCAGCAGCTTCGGCGGGAGTCTCTATGTAGATACGCAGTATTTT.